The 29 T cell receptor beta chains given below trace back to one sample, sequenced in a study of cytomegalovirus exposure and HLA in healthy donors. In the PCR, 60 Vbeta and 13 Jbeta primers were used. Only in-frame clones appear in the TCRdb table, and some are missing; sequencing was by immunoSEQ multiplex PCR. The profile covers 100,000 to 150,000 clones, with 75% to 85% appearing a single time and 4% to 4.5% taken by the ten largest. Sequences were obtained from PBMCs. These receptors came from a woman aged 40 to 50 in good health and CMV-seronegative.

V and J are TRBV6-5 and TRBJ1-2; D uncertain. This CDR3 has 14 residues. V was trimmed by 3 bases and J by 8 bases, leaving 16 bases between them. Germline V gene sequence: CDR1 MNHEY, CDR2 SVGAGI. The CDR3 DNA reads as TGTGCCAGCAGTTATGGCAGAACCACATTGGGCTACACCTTC. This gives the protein CASSYGRTTLGYTF.

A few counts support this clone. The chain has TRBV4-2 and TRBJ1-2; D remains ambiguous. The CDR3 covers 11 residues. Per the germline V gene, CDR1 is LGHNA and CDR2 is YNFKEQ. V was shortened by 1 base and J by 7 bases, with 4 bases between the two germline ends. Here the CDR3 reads CASSQAGGYTF. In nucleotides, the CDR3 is TGTGCCAGCAGCCAAGCCGGTGGCTACACCTTC.

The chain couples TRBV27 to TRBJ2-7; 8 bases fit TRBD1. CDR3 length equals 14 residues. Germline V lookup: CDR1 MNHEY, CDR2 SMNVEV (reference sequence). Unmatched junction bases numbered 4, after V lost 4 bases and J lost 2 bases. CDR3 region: CASSSQGAAYEQYF. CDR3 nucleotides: TGTGCCAGCAGTTCCCAGGGGGCGGCCTACGAGCAGTACTTC.

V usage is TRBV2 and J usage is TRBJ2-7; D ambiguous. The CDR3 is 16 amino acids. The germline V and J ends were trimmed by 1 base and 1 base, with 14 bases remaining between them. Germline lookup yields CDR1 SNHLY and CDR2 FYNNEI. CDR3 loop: CASSEDFVRKSYEQYF. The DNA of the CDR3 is TGTGCCAGCAGTGAAGACTTTGTACGCAAATCCTACGAGCAGTACTTC.

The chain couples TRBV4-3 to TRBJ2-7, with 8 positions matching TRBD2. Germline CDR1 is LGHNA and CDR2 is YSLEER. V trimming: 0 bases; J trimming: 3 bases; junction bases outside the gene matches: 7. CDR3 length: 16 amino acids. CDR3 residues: CASSQDVAGTFYEQYF. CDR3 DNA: TGCGCCAGCAGCCAAGACGTAGCGGGGACTTTCTACGAGCAGTACTTC.

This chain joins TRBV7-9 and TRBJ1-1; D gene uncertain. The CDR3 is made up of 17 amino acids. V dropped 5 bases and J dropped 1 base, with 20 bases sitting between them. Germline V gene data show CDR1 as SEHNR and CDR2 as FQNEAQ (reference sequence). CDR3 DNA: TGTGCCAGCAGCAAGACGCTCACGGGAAATTCGAACACTGAAGCTTTCTTT. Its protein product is CASSKTLTGNSNTEAFF.

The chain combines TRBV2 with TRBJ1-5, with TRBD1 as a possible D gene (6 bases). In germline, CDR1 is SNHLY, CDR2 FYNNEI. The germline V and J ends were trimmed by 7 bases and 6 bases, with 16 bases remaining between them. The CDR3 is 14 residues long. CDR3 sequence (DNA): TGTGCCAGCACCGAAGTCAGGGGCGGTCAGCCCCAGCATTTT. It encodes CASTEVRGGQPQHF.

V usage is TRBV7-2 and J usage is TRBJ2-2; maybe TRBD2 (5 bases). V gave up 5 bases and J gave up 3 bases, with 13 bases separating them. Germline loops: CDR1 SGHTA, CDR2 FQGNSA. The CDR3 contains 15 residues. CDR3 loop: CASSRFLGDTGELFF. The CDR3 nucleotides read TGTGCCAGCAGCCGCTTTTTGGGAGACACCGGGGAGCTGTTTTTT. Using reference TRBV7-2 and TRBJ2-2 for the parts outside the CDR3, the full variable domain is GAGVSQSPSNKVTEKGKDVELRCDPISGHTALYWYRQSLGQGLEFLIYFQGNSAPDKSGLPSDRFSAERTGGSVSTLTIQRTQQEDSAVYLCASSRFLGDTGELFFGEGSRLTVL.

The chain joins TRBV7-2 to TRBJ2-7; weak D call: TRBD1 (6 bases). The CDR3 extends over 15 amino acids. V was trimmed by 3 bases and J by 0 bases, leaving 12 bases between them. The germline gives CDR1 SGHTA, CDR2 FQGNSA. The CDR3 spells CASSFRDTDSYEQYF. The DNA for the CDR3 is TGTGCCAGCAGCTTTCGGGACACTGACTCCTACGAGCAGTACTTC.

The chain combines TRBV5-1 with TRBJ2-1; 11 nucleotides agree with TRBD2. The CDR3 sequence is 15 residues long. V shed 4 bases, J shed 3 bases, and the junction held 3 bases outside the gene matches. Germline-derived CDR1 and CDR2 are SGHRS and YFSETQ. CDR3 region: CASSLAGGNYNEQFF. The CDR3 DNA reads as TGCGCCAGCAGCCTAGCGGGAGGAAACTACAATGAGCAGTTCTTC.

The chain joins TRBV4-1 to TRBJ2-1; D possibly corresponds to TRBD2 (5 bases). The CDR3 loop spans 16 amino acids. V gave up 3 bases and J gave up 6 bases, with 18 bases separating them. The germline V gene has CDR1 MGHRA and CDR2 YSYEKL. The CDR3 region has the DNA TGCGCCAGCAGCCACCCCGGTGACAACCGGGGCAATGAGCAGTTCTTC. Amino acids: CASSHPGDNRGNEQFF.

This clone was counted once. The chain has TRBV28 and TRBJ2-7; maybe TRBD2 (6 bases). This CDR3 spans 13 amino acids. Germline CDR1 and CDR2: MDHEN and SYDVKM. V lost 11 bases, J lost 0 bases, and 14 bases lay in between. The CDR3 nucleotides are TGTGCCGTGCGGGGCAGCTCCTCCTACGAGCAGTACTTC. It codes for CAVRGSSSYEQYF. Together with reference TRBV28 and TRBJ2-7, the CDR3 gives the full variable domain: DVKVTQSSRYLVKRTGEKVFLECVQDMDHENMFWYRQDPGLGLRLIYFSYDVKMKEKGDIPEGYSVSREKKERFSLILESASTNQTSMYLCAVRGSSSYEQYFGPGTRLTVT.

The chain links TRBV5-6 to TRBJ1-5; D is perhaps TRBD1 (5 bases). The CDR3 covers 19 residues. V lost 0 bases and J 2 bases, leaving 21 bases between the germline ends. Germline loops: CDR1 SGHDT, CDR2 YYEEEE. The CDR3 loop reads CASSLGYLPVGRGNQPQHF. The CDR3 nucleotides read TGTGCCAGCAGCTTGGGGTATCTCCCTGTGGGCAGGGGCAATCAGCCCCAGCATTTT. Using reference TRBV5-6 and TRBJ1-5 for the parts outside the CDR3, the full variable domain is DAGVTQSPTHLIKTRGQQVTLRCSPKSGHDTVSWYQQALGQGPQFIFQYYEEEERQRGNFPDRFSGHQFPNYSSELNVNALLLGDSALYLCASSLGYLPVGRGNQPQHFGDGTRLSIL.

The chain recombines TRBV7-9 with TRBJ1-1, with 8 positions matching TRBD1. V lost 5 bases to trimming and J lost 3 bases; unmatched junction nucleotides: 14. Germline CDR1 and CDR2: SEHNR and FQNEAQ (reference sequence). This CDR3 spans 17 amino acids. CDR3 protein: CASSPRSQGAIHTEAFF. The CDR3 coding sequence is TGTGCCAGCAGCCCCCGCTCCCAGGGGGCAATTCACACTGAAGCTTTCTTT.

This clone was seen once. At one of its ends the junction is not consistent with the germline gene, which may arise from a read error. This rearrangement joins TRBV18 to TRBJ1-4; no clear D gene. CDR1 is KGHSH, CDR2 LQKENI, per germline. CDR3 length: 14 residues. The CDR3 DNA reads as TGTGCCAGCTCACCACCGGTTGCTAACGAAAAACTGTTTTTT. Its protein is CASSPPVANEKLFF. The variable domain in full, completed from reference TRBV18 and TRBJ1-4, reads NAGVMQNPRHLVRRRGQEARLRCSPMKGHSHVYWYRQLPEEGLKFMVYLQKENIIDESGMPKERFSAEFPKEGPSILRIQQVVRGDSAAYFCASSPPVANEKLFFGSGTQLSVL.

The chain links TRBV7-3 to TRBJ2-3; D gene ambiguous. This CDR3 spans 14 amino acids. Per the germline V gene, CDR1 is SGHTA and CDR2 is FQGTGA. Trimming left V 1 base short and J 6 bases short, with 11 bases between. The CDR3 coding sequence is TGTGCCAGCAGCTTAAGCTCCTCGGTGGATACGCAGTATTTT. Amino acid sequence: CASSLSSSVDTQYF.

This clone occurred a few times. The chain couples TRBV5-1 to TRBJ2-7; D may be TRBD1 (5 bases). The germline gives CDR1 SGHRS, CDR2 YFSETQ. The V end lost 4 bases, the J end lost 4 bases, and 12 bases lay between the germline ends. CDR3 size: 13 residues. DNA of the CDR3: TGCGCCAGCAGCCGTGGGGCAGATTACGAGCAGTACTTC. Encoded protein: CASSRGADYEQYF.

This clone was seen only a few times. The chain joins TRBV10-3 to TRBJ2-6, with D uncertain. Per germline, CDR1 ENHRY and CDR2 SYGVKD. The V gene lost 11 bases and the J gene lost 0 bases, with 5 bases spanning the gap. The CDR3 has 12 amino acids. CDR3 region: CAANSGANVLTF. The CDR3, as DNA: TGTGCCGCTAACTCTGGGGCCAACGTCCTGACTTTC.

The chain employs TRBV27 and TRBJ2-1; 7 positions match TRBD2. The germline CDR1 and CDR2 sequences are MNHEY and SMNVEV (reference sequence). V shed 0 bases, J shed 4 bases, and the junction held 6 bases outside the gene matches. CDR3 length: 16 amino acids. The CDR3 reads CASSLSIERGYNEQFF. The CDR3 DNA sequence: TGTGCCAGCAGTTTATCGATCGAGCGGGGATACAATGAGCAGTTCTTC.

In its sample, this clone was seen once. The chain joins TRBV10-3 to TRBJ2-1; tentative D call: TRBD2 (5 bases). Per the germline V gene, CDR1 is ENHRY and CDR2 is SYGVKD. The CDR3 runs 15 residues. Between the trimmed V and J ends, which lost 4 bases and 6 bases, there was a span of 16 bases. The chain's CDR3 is CAISGGTLGVNEQFF. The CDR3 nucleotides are TGTGCCATCAGTGGAGGTACCCTCGGGGTCAATGAGCAGTTCTTC.

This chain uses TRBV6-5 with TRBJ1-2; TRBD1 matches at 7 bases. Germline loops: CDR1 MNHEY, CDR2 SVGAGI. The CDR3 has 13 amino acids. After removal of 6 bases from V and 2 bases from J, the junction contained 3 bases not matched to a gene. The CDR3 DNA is TGTGCCAGCAGCAAACAGGGGAACTATGGCTACACCTTC. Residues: CASSKQGNYGYTF.

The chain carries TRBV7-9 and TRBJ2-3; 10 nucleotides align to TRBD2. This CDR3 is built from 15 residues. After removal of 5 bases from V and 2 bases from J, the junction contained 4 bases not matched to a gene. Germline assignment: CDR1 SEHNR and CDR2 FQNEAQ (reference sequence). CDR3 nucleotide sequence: TGTGCCAGCAGCCGAGCGGGGGGGATCACAGATACGCAGTATTTT. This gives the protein CASSRAGGITDTQYF.

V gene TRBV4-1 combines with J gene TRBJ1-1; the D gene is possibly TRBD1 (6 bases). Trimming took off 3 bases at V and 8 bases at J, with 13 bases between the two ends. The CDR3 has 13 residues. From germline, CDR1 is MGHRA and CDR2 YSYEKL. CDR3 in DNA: TGCGCCAGCAGCCAGGGGGCGGTAAGAGAAGCTTTCTTT. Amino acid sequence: CASSQGAVREAFF.

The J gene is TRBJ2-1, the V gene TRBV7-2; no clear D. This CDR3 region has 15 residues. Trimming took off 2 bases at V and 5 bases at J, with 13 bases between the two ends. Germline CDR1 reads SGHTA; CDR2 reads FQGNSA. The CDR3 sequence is CASSLPRDRNNEQFF. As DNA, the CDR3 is TGTGCCAGCAGCTTACCTCGCGATAGAAACAATGAGCAGTTCTTC. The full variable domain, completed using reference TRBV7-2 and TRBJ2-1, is GAGVSQSPSNKVTEKGKDVELRCDPISGHTALYWYRQSLGQGLEFLIYFQGNSAPDKSGLPSDRFSAERTGGSVSTLTIQRTQQEDSAVYLCASSLPRDRNNEQFFGPGTRLTVL.

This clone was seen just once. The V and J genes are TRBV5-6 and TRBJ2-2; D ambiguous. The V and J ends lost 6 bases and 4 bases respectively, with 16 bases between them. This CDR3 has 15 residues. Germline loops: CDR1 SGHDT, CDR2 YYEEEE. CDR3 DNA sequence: TGTGCCAGCACCGGCCAATGGAGTCGCACCGGGGAGCTGTTTTTT. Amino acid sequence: CASTGQWSRTGELFF.

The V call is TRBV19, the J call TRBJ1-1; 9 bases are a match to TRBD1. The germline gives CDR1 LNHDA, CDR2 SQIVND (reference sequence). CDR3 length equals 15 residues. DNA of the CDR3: TGTTCTCGGGACAGGGCCCTTCAGGGGACCACTGAAGCTTTCTTT. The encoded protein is CSRDRALQGTTEAFF.

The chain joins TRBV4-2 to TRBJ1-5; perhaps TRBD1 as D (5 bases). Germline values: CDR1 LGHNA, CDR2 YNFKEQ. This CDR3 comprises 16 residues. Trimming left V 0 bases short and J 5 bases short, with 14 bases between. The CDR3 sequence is CASSQDRDSSDQPQHF. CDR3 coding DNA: TGTGCCAGCAGCCAAGATCGAGACAGTTCTGATCAGCCCCAGCATTTT.

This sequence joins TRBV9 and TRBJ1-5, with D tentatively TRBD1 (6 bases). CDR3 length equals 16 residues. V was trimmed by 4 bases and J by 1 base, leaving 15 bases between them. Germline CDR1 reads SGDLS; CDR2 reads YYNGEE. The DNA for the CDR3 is TGTGCCAGCAGCCCATCGGACAGTCCAAGCAATCAGCCCCAGCATTTT. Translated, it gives CASSPSDSPSNQPQHF.

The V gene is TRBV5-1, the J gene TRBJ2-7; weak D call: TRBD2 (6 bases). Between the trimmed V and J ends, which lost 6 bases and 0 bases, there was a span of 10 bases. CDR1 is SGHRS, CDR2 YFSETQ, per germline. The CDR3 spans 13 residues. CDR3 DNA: TGCGCCAGCACGTGGGACTTCTCCTACGAGCAGTACTTC. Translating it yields CASTWDFSYEQYF.